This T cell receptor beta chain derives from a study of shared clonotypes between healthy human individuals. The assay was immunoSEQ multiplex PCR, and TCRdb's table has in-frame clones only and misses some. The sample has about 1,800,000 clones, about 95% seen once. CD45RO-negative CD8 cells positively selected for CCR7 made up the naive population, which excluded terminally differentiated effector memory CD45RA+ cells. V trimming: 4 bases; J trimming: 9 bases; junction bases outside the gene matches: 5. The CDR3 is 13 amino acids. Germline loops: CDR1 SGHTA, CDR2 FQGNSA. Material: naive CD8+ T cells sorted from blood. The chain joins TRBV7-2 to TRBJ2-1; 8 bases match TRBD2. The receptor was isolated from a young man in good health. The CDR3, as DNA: TGTGCCAGCAGCTACGGACTAGCACTTGAGCAGTTCTTC. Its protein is CASSYGLALEQFF.